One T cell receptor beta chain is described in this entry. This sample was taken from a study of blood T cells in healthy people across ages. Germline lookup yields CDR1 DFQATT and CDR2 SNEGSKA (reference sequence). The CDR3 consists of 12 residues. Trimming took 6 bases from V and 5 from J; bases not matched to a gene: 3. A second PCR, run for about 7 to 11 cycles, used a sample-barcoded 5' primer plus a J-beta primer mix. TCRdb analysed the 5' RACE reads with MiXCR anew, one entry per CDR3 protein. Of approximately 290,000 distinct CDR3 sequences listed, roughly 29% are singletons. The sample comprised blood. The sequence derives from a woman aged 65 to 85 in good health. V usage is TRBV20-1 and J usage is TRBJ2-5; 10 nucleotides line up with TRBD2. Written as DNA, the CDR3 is TGCAGTGCACGGACTAGCGGTGAGACCCAGTACTTC. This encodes CSARTSGETQYF.